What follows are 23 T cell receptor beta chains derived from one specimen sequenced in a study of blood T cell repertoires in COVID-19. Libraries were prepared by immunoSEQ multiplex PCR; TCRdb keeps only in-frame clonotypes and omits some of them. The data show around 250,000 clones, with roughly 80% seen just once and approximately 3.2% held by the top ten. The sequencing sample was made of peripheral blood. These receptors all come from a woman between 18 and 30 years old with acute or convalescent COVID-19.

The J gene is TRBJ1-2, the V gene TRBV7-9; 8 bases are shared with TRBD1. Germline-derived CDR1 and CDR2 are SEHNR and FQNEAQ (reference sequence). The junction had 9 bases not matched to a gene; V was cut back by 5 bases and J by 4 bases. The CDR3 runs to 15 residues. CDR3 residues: CASSEGQGLLYGYTF. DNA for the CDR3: TGTGCCAGCAGCGAAGGACAGGGCCTCCTCTATGGCTACACCTTC.

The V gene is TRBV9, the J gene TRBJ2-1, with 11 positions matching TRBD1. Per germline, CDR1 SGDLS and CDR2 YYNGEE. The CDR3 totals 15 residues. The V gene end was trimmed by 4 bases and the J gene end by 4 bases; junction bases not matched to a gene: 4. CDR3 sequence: CASSLGQGVYNEQFF. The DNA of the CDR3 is TGTGCCAGCAGCCTGGGACAGGGGGTTTACAATGAGCAGTTCTTC.

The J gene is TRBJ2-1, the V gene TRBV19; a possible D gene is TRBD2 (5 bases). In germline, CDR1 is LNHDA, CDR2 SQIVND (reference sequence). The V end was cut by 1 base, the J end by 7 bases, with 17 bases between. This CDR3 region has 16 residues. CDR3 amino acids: CASSIVRASQTNEQFF. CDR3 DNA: TGTGCCAGTAGTATAGTAAGGGCTAGCCAGACTAATGAGCAGTTCTTC.

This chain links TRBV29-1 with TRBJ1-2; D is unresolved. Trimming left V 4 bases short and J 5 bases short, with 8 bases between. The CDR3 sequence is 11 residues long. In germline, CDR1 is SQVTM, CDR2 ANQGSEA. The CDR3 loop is CSVVHDYGYTF. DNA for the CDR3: TGCAGCGTTGTACACGATTATGGCTACACCTTC.

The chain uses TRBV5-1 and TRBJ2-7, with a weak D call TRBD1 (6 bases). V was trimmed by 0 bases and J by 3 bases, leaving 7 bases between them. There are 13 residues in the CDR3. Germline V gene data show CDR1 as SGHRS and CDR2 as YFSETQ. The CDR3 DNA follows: TGCGCCAGCAGCTTGGGGACAGACTACGAGCAGTACTTC. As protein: CASSLGTDYEQYF.

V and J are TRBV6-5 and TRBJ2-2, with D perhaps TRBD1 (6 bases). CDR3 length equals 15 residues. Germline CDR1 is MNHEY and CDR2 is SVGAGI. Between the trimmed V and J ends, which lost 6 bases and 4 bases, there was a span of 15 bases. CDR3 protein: CASRGARRSTGELFF. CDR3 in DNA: TGTGCCAGCAGGGGGGCCCGGCGGAGCACCGGGGAGCTGTTTTTT.

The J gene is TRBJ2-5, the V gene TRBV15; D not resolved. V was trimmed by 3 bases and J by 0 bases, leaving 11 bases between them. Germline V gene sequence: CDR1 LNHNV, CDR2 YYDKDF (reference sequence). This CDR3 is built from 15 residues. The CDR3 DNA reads TGTGCCACCAGCAGGTCAACAACGTACCAAGAGACCCAGTACTTC. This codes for CATSRSTTYQETQYF.

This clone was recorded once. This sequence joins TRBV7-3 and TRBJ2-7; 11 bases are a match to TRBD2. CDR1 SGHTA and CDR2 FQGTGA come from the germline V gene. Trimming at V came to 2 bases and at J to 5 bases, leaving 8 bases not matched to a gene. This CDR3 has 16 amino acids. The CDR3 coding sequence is TGTGCCAGCAGCTTAGGGACTAGCGGAAAGGGGAACGAGCAGTACTTC. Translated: CASSLGTSGKGNEQYF.

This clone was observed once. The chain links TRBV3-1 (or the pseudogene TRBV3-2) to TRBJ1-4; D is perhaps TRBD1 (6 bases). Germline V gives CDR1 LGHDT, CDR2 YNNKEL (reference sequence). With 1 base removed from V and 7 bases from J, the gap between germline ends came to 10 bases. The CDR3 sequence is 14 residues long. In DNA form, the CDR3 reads TGTGCCAGCAGCCAAGCAGGGGCAGGTGAAAAACTGTTTTTT. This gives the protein CASSQAGAGEKLFF.

CDR3 in amino acids: CATSRIRGHYGDTQYF. The CDR3 DNA follows: TGTGCCACCAGTCGTATAAGGGGGCATTATGGAGATACGCAGTATTTT. This sequence joins TRBV24-1 and TRBJ2-3; 7 bases are shared with TRBD1. CDR1 is KGHDR, CDR2 SFDVKD, per germline. Trimming at V came to 6 bases and at J to 5 bases, leaving 13 bases not matched to a gene. This CDR3 contains 16 residues.

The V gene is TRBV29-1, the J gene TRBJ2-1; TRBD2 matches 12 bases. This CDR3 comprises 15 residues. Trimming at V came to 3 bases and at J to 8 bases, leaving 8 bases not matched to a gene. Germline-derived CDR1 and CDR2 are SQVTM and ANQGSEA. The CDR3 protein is CSVDSSGRAGDEQFF. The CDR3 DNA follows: TGCAGCGTTGATTCTAGCGGGAGGGCCGGAGATGAGCAGTTCTTC.

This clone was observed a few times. The CDR3 DNA follows: TGTGCCAGCAGTCTTAGCGGGGGGTGGCTGTTTTTT. This codes for CASSLSGGWLFF. This sequence joins TRBV12-3 or TRBV12-4 and TRBJ2-2, with 10 bases lining up with TRBD2. The CDR3 runs to 12 residues. Germline trimming cut 5 bases from V and 13 bases from J; bases unmatched to any gene: 4.

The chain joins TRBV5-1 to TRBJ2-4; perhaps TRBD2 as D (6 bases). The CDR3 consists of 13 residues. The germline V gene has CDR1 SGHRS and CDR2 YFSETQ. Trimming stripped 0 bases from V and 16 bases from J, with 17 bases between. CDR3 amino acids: CASSLGSPAGLYF. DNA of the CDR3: TGCGCCAGCAGCTTGGGTTCTCCCGCGGGGTTATACTTC.

CDR3 protein: CASSRTGGEEKLFF. CDR3 sequence (DNA): TGCGCCAGCAGCCGGACAGGGGGTGAGGAAAAACTGTTTTTT. V usage is TRBV5-1 and J usage is TRBJ1-4; 10 nucleotides agree with TRBD1. Per the germline V gene, CDR1 is SGHRS and CDR2 is YFSETQ. The V gene end was trimmed by 4 bases and the J gene end by 8 bases; junction bases not matched to a gene: 5. The CDR3 is 14 residues long.

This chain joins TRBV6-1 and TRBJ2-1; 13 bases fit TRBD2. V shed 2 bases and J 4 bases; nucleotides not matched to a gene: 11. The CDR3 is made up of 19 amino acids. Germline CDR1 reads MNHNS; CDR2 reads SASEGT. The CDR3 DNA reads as TGTGCCAGCAGTGAATACGGGGCCGGGACTAGCGGGATATACAATGAGCAGTTCTTC. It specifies CASSEYGAGTSGIYNEQFF.

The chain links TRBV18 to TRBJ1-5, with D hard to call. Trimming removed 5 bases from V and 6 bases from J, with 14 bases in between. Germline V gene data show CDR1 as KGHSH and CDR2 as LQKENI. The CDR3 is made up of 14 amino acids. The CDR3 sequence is CASSSGRWGQPQHF. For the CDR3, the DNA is TGTGCCAGCTCATCCGGGAGGTGGGGTCAGCCCCAGCATTTT. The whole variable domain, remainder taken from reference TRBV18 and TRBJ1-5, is NAGVMQNPRHLVRRRGQEARLRCSPMKGHSHVYWYRQLPEEGLKFMVYLQKENIIDESGMPKERFSAEFPKEGPSILRIQQVVRGDSAAYFCASSSGRWGQPQHFGDGTRLSIL.

The CDR3 DNA is TGTGCCAGCAGCTTAGCGGGGCGGAACACTGAAGCTTTCTTT. Amino acids: CASSLAGRNTEAFF. This chain joins TRBV7-8 and TRBJ1-1, with a tentative D call TRBD1 (5 bases). CDR3 length: 14 residues. The V end was cut by 0 bases, the J end by 1 base, with 6 bases between. Looked up from germline, CDR1 is SGHVS and CDR2 is FQNEAQ.

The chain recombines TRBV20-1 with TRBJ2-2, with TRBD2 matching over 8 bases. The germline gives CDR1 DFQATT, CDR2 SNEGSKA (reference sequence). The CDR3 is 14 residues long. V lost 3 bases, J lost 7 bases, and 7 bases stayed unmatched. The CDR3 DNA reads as TGCAGTGCTAGTACCAGCGGGAGACTCGGGGAGCTGTTTTTT. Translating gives CSASTSGRLGELFF.

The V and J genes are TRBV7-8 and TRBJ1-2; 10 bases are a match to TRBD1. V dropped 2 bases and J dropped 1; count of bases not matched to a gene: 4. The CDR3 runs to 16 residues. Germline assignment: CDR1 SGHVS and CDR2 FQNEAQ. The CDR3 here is CASSLWDRGLNYGYTF. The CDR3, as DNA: TGTGCCAGCAGCTTATGGGACAGGGGCCTTAACTATGGCTACACCTTC.

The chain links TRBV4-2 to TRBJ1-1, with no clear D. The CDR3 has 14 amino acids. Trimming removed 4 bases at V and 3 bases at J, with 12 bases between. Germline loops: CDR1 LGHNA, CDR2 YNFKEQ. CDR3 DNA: TGTGCCAGCAGCCCCCGACGAGGAGACACTGAAGCTTTCTTT. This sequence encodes CASSPRRGDTEAFF.

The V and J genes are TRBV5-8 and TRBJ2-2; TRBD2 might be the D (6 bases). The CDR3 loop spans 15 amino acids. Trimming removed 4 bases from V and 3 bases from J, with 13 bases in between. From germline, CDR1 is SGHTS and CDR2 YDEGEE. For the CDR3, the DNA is TGTGCCAGCAGCCCCGGGAGACGGGACACCGGGGAGCTGTTTTTT. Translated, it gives CASSPGRRDTGELFF. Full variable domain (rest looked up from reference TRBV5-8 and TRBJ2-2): EAGVTQSPTHLIKTRGQQATLRCSPISGHTSVYWYQQALGLGLQFLLWYDEGEERNRGNFPPRFSGRQFPNYSSELNVNALELEDSALYLCASSPGRRDTGELFFGEGSRLTVL.

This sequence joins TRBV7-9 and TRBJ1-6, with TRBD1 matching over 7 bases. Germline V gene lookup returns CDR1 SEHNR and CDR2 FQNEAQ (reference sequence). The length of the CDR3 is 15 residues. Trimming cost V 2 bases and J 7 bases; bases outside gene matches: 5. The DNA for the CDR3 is TGTGCCAGCAGCTTAATGGCAGGGGGGAATTCACCCCTCCACTTT. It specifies CASSLMAGGNSPLHF. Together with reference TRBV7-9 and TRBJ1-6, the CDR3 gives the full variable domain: DTGVSQNPRHKITKRGQNVTFRCDPISEHNRLYWYRQTLGQGPEFLTYFQNEAQLEKSRLLSDRFSAERPKGSFSTLEIQRTEQGDSAMYLCASSLMAGGNSPLHFGNGTRLTVT.

CDR3 residues: CASSLSGSPYNEQFF. In nucleotides, the CDR3 is TGTGCCAGCAGCTTGAGCGGGAGCCCCTACAATGAGCAGTTCTTC. The rearrangement uses TRBV2 and TRBJ2-1; 8 nucleotides match TRBD2. In germline, CDR1 is SNHLY, CDR2 FYNNEI. The CDR3 is 15 residues long. V lost 6 bases and J lost 2; bases outside the gene matches: 6.